The entry below describes one T cell receptor (beta chain). The antigen it binds to is not known. One base away there is no much larger clone; base qualities are not given. The CDR3 runs 12 amino acids, cysteine and phenylalanine included. Just the 36-base CDR3 DNA is kept, in frame starting at base 1. CDR1 and CDR2 were assigned from the germline V gene as MDHEN and SYDVKM. The V and J ends are trimmed by 7 bases and 2 bases, leaving 3 bases between them. This entry belongs to a study of cytomegalovirus exposure and HLA in healthy donors listed by TCRdb under 2017. Concerning the study at large: In an earlier analysis of some 550 of the donors, about 260 Gb of sequence data and some 120 million unique TCR beta sequences from 150 million to 200 million T cells were reported. Genome-wide SNP genotypes for about 60% of the roughly 700 donors were used in a later genetic analysis, which treated that subset as a discovery cohort. Five DR-DQ haplotypes were handled as single units for association and clustering because linkage in the cohort was strong. All discovery cohort repertoires had been generated on a single sequencing platform. Besides the first cohort of 500 to 700 subjects, a separate validation cohort made up of over 95 different subjects was used. The study used immunosequencing to profile the T cell repertoires of approximately 650 subjects and linked those repertoires to cytomegalovirus serostatus. Among a few hundred genotyped donors of the cohort, an average of about 240,000 unique TCR beta nucleotide sequences were sequenced per donor, roughly 20% of them non-productive. Of the 300 to 500 genotyped donors, 75% to 85% were placed in the genetic ancestry cluster associated with self-reported Caucasian donors. Rather than using new phenotypic data, the later analysis identified candidate immune exposures from TCR beta sequences and from how often those sequences occurred across donors. About 330 gigabases of sequencing data and 70 million to 95 million unique TCR sequences made up an early release that covered nearly 650 HLA-typed donors. High-throughput TCR immunosequencing, statistical association of individual TCRs with disease status, and machine learning were combined to predict cytomegalovirus infection status. Both class I and class II loci were covered by HLA typing, at four-digit resolution. An earlier analysis of more than 450 of the donors used high-throughput TCR beta sequencing to judge whether each TCR beta V gene segment behaved as functional or pseudogenic. Donor age, sex, ethnicity and CMV serostatus were compiled together with the repertoire data. To study patterns of TCR occurrence, a later analysis re-analyzed previously published TCR beta repertoires from more than 550 donors and added high-resolution HLA genotyping. Typing coverage differed by locus: A, B, C, DRB1 and DQB1 were typed in roughly 620-640 donors, DQA1 in approximately 520, DPA1 in some 600, and DPB1 in just under 480. The study aimed to test whether cataloging public T cell receptors could reveal signatures of past pathogen exposure.

In total, 666 healthy bone marrow donors made up the cohort. At the time of sampling, every cohort member was nominally healthy, though immune exposures that went unrecorded were likely present. The donor was CMV seropositive and belonged to the group of 250 to 300 seropositive cohort members. Every donor gave a peripheral blood sample, and the peripheral blood mononuclear cells from that sample were used for TCR beta sequencing. Genomic DNA was extracted from the blood cell samples with the Qiagen DNeasy Blood Extraction Kit. What the study reported, not specific to this receptor: A cluster of highly shared sequence variants was judged likely to be a technical artifact of the sequencing pipeline. Because counts were too low, 15 or so rarely observed V segments, including chromosome 9 orphons, were excluded from the earlier analysis of 587 of the donors. Assigning TCR associations to individual alleles was difficult when HLA alleles, especially DR and DQ, strongly co-occurred. A later analysis found that TCR association rates varied across HLA loci, with DRB1 alleles showing the most associated TCRs and HLA-C alleles the fewest. It was suggested by the authors that the approach could potentially be generalized to other disease states and immunological phenotypes. A later analysis reported that several top co-occurrence clusters appeared linked to parvovirus B19, influenza, CMV and Epstein-Barr virus. Presence/absence analyses assumed roughly uniform sequencing depth across donors, an assumption that may not hold. Most TCR sequences were observed very rarely across donors, whereas some public TCRs were present in many individuals. In a later genetic analysis, fewer N-insertions in productive TCRs were reported among donors in an Asian-associated ancestry cluster than the roughly 700-donor mean. Three of the identified cytomegalovirus-associated TCR beta chains were confirmed in vitro to be specific for cytomegalovirus antigens. The cohort was sequenced for TCR beta chains only, and without alpha or paired-chain data the features that could be detected were limited. A later genetic analysis associated a missense DCLRE1C variant with V-gene and J-gene trimming of TCR beta chains, and an independent cohort replicated the association. Linkage disequilibrium might explain the correlated functional status among segregating V segments, but an unknown experimental factor could not be ruled out. In a later analysis, HLA-associated TCR beta chains showed more clonal expansion and lower generation probabilities than non-associated chains that were equally common. In an earlier analysis of a few hundred of the donors, most TCR beta V segments were observed in productive rearrangements about 90% or about 30% of the time, broadly matching IMGT annotations. A further reported finding was that TCR beta sequences accurately predicted the HLA-A and HLA-B alleles for most subjects in the first cohort. A later analysis associated about 17,000 TCR beta sequences with specific HLA alleles at a false discovery rate of 0.05. The only immune exposure information available for the cohort was CMV serostatus. Because some donors lacked HLA typing at each locus, the association tests relied only on the typed subset. Most CMV-associated TCR beta chains appeared to be HLA-restricted in a later analysis, and the HLA associations seemed to be driven largely by CMV exposure. A total of 150 to 200 TCR beta chains were listed by the study as associated with cytomegalovirus. The classifier was reported to diagnose cytomegalovirus status with high specificity and sensitivity in both the original cohort and the validation cohort. The 87-base-pair reads could not distinguish some IMGT-functional V segments, including TRBV6-2 and TRBV6-3, so those segments were excluded.

The protocol used for the library was the immunoSEQ multiplex PCR assay. A mixture of 60 forward primers for TCR Vbeta segments and 13 reverse primers for TCR Jbeta segments was used in the multiplex PCR. A multiplex PCR assay on genomic DNA amplified the CDR3 region of rearranged TCR beta genes. The Illumina HiSeq System was used to sequence the amplified TCR beta libraries as 87-base-pair reads. The paper's processing steps were these. In a later analysis, tens of millions of unique TCR beta chains were counted across the roughly 670 repertoires, and approximately 11 million of these chains were shared by at least two donors. Raw reads were error-corrected and collapsed into unique sequences by a nearest-neighbor algorithm in which closely related sequences were merged to remove PCR and sequencing errors. V, D and J gene segments were assigned by aligning CDR3 sequences to IMGT reference sequences. For a sequence to be retained, a match of at least six nucleotides to both a V gene segment and a J gene segment was required. A rearrangement counted as productive if the CDR3 had no stop codons and remained in frame with V and J, and every other rearrangement counted as non-productive. CDR3 was defined by IMGT convention, running from the second conserved V-encoded cysteine to the conserved J-encoded phenylalanine. The earlier analysis of about 610 of the donors excluded any sequence lacking an unambiguous match to a single V gene segment. An earlier analysis of several hundred of the donors classified V segments as functional when productive rearrangements were above 56.7% and as segregating when the standard deviation between donors was above 5%. A statistical classification framework was developed to diagnose cytomegalovirus status using the catalog of TCR beta chain sequences. In a later analysis, TCR nucleotide sequences were compared against IMGT/GENE-DB human TR gene sequences so that V and J genes could be assigned. In a later analysis, CDR3 sequences and most-parsimonious VDJ recombination scenarios were assigned using the TCRdist pipeline. A later analysis defined each TCR beta chain by its CDR3 amino acid sequence plus V-gene family, and excluded reads lacking a unique V-gene family. As a way to deal with suspected cross-contamination and a sequencing artifact, a later analysis dropped 450 to 600 nucleotide sequences that were highly shared and had low generation probability. A later analysis calculated a clonal expansion index for each public chain from normalized within-repertoire ranks of inferred template counts. Generation probabilities in a later analysis came from a VDJ recombination model fitted to out-of-frame rearrangements, and those results were checked against IGoR. A later analysis scored TCR-TCR, TCR-HLA and TCR-CMV co-occurrence with hypergeometric tests, applying a repertoire-size bias correction to TCR pairs. In a later analysis, false discovery rates were estimated by permuting HLA or CMV assignments 20 times. In a later analysis, co-occurring TCRs were grouped using DBSCAN, and TCRdist sequence similarity was added for clustering within HLA-allele-positive subsets. Co-occurrence clustering excluded repertoires with fewer than 30,000 or more than 120,000 public chains, plus five with anomalous nucleotide sharing. TCRdb obtained this table from immuneACCESS and retained in-frame rearrangements with V and J assigned. These tables miss some clones; where compared with another copy, unresolved V genes account for less than half of the shortfall, and the remainder is unexplained. The V and J calls and the clone size are those of that table, but D and trimming were determined from the DNA. This sample holds over 65,000 clones; 75% were observed only once. Around 7% of the sample is held by the ten biggest clonotypes.

The chain was built from TRBV28 and TRBJ2-6; the D gene cannot be resolved reliably. This receptor was taken from a woman in her 30s in good health and CMV-seropositive. The specimen was PBMCs. The nucleotides read TGTGCCAGCAACACTGGGGCCAACGTCCTGACTTTC. Translated, it reads CASNTGANVLTF.